A selection of T cell receptor beta chains follows, all from one sample in a study of blood T cell repertoires in COVID-19. Profiling relied on immunoSEQ multiplex PCR, and the TCRdb table lists in-frame clones only, not all of them. Here the sample spans some 140,000 clones, almost 80% being singletons. Sequences were obtained from peripheral blood. These receptors all stem from a man in his 60s who had recovered from COVID-19. Both conserved end residues are trimmed from each CDR3. D genes are given only for firm matches.

-	TRBV5-4	TRBJ2-5	ASSFSTGRETQY
-	TRBV5-1	TRBJ2-5	ASSPYRGVTDVETQY
TRBD1	TRBV6-5	TRBJ1-2	ASSHYAGTGIYGYT
-	TRBV7-2	TRBJ2-3	ASSLYGGSTDTQY
TRBD2	TRBV5-1	TRBJ2-1	ASSLRTSGDNEQF
TRBD2	TRBV11-2	TRBJ2-1	ASSLVDSFGRGGEQF
TRBD1	TRBV6-2/TRBV6-3	TRBJ2-7	ASSYSKRTGGSYEQY
TRBD1	TRBV4-2	TRBJ2-7	ASSPLPGQGAPEEQY
-	TRBV10-3	TRBJ2-7	AVSGDTYEQY
TRBD2	TRBV4-2	TRBJ2-2	ASSQVFGTSGMTVTGELF
TRBD1	TRBV14	TRBJ1-3	ASSRDRGSNTIY
TRBD1	TRBV7-6	TRBJ2-2	ASSLASGQGNTGELF
-	TRBV6-5	TRBJ1-4	ASSLGFGEKLF
-	TRBV30	TRBJ1-4	AWGATVNEKLF
-	TRBV6-5	TRBJ2-5	ASSQSLGGETQY
-	TRBV7-9	TRBJ1-2	ASSLGSAGVNYGYT
-	TRBV7-9	TRBJ2-5	ASSLSQPYQETQY
-	TRBV11-1	TRBJ2-3	ASSLTRLGGTQY
-	TRBV9	TRBJ1-6	ASSALLEATSPLH
-	TRBV18	TRBJ1-3	ASSPSPDSSGNTIY
-	TRBV5-4	TRBJ1-4	ASSLGQQNEKLF
-	TRBV9	TRBJ2-2	ASSVESAGELF
TRBD1	TRBV5-1	TRBJ2-5	ASSLEGTGQETQY
-	TRBV6-2/TRBV6-3	TRBJ2-2	ASSYSYSGYTGELF
TRBD1	TRBV7-9	TRBJ1-6	ASSLSGQDNSPLH
-	TRBV5-1	TRBJ1-4	ASSGGGRSDEKLF
TRBD2	TRBV28	TRBJ2-7	ASSLSLAGVEQY
TRBD1	TRBV5-1	TRBJ2-7	ASSAQDRGEQY
TRBD1	TRBV19	TRBJ1-5	ASSELGTGRGDQPQH
-	TRBV19	TRBJ2-6	ASSASRGSGANVLT
TRBD1	TRBV4-3	TRBJ1-6	ASSQDATGVNSPLH
TRBD2	TRBV27	TRBJ2-1	ATAGGTSGRGEQF
TRBD1	TRBV28	TRBJ1-1	ASSLPGGVENTEAF
TRBD2	TRBV7-9	TRBJ2-1	ASSLAGGLYNEQF
TRBD1	TRBV4-1	TRBJ2-3	ASSQVTTGATDTQY
-	TRBV12-5	TRBJ1-1	ASGSGQKNTEAF
-	TRBV28	TRBJ1-6	ASLREGASPLH
-	TRBV5-1	TRBJ2-7	ASSLGSSHLLEQY
-	TRBV11-2	TRBJ1-2	ASSLETRGYT
-	TRBV30	TRBJ1-4	AWTPRDSNEKLF
-	TRBV28	TRBJ2-7	ASSPSGSEQY
-	TRBV21-1	TRBJ1-1	ASSKGSGVTEAF
TRBD1	TRBV7-2	TRBJ2-7	ASSPPGQGFGYEQY
-	TRBV7-3	TRBJ1-1	ASSKDTNTEAF
TRBD2	TRBV24-1	TRBJ2-1	ATSDPGTSSYNEQF
-	TRBV27	TRBJ1-2	ASSSREGVGGYT